Presented here are 4 T cell receptor beta chains from one specimen sequenced in a study of response to subunit inactivated influenza vaccine. MiXCR, applied by TCRdb to the RT-PCR reads, yields one record per CDR3 protein. This sample has roughly 550,000 distinct CDR3 sequences, with approximately 22% found just once. The sample was also linked to a second study, of T cells expressing NK-cell markers. That work contributes: TCR beta cDNA was generated via 5'RACE template switching incorporating UMIs.

Sequences were derived from CD4+ T cells sorted from PBMCs, sampled 11 to 12 days after vaccination. The receptor set was obtained from a man in his fifties who received an inactivated influenza vaccine.

A few counts support this clonotype. A junction end diverges from the germline sequence, so it may reflect a read error. The V gene is TRBV4-1, the J gene TRBJ1-1; a possible D gene is TRBD1 (5 bases). This CDR3 has 16 amino acids. In germline, CDR1 is MGHRA, CDR2 YSYEKL. This CDR3 is CDSSQPGPRGVTEAFF. As DNA, the CDR3 is TGCGACAGCAGCCAACCGGGACCTAGGGGAGTCACTGAAGCTTTCTTT.

In this sample, this clonotype turned up a few times. The CDR3 region is CASSYRARQETQYF. CDR3 nucleotides: TGTGCCAGCAGCTACAGGGCAAGGCAAGAGACCCAGTACTTC. The rearrangement links TRBV7-2 to TRBJ2-5, with D tentatively TRBD1 (6 bases). The germline CDR1 and CDR2 sequences are SGHTA and FQGNSA. This CDR3 is built from 14 residues. V lost 4 bases, J lost 2 bases, and 11 bases lay in between.

This clonotype was seen more than once but under ten times. The V and J genes are TRBV7-8 and TRBJ1-5; TRBD1 matches 9 bases. V dropped 4 bases and J dropped 6; count of bases not matched to a gene: 7. Germline CDR1 is SGHVS and CDR2 is FQNEAQ. The length of the CDR3 is 15 residues. This chain's CDR3 is CASSSDRGLGQPQHF. The CDR3, as DNA: TGTGCCAGCAGCTCGGACAGGGGTTTGGGTCAGCCCCAGCATTTT.

The V call is TRBV6-1, the J call TRBJ1-4, with 9 bases lining up with TRBD1. The CDR3 sequence is 16 residues long. J was trimmed by 0 bases and V by 6 bases; bases with no gene match: 5. Germline CDR1 is MNHNS and CDR2 is SASEGT. The CDR3 spells CASRGGQGTTNEKLFF. CDR3 coding DNA: TGTGCCAGCAGAGGGGGACAGGGAACAACTAATGAAAAACTGTTTTTT.